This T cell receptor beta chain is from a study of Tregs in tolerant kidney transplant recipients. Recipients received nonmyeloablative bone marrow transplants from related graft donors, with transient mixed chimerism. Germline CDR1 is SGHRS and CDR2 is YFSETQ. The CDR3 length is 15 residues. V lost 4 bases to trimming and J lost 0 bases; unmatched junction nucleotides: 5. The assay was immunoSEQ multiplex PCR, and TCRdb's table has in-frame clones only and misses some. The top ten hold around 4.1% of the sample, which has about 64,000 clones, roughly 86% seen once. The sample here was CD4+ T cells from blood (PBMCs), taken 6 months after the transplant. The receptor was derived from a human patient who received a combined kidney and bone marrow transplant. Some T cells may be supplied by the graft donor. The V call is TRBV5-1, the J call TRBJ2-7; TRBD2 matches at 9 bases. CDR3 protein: CASSVLAGASYEQYF. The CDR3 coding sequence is TGCGCCAGCAGCGTGTTAGCGGGGGCCTCCTACGAGCAGTACTTC.